The rows below give T cell receptor beta chains drawn from one sample of a study of cytomegalovirus exposure and HLA in healthy donors. Some clones are missing from TCRdb's copy, which holds only in-frame ones; the method was immunoSEQ multiplex PCR. Of 100,000 to 150,000 clones listed, around 8.5% are singletons. Sequenced sample: PBMCs. The receptor set was obtained from a man aged 40-49 years in good health and CMV-seronegative. CDR3s include the opening cysteine and the closing phenylalanine or tryptophan. D genes are given only for firm matches. The size field is filled for only some rows; it gives once, few, many or a size class.

j_call	v_call	clone_size	d_call	cdr3_nt	cdr3_aa
TRBJ2-5	TRBV30	few	-	TGTGCCTGGAGTTTGGACCGGGGGACCCAGTACTTC	CAWSLDRGTQYF
TRBJ2-1	TRBV30	-	TRBD2	TGTGCCGGAGAACGACTAGCGACCTACAATGAGCAGTTCTTC	CAGERLATYNEQFF
TRBJ2-6	TRBV19	-	-	TGTGCCAGTAGTTCCCAAACTGGGGCCAACGTCCTGACTTTC	CASSSQTGANVLTF
TRBJ1-1	TRBV15	few	-	TGTGCCACCAGCAGAGACGCACTAACTGAAGCTTTCTTT	CATSRDALTEAFF
TRBJ2-7	TRBV10-2	few	TRBD1	TGCGCCAGCAGACAGGGGGCCGGTTACGAGCAGTACTTC	CASRQGAGYEQYF
TRBJ1-2	TRBV4-3	-	-	TGCGCCAGCAGCCAAGATGTGGGAGGGAACTATGGCTACACCTTC	CASSQDVGGNYGYTF
TRBJ2-7	TRBV9	few	TRBD2	TGTGCCAGCAGCGTGGGGGGGAACTCCTACGAGCAGTACTTC	CASSVGGNSYEQYF
TRBJ2-3	TRBV2	-	-	TGTGCCAGCAGCCTCGACAGGAACACAGATACGCAGTATTTT	CASSLDRNTDTQYF
TRBJ2-7	TRBV19	few	-	TGTGCCAGTAGTACCGACCCGGGTCCTACCTACGAGCAGTACTTC	CASSTDPGPTYEQYF
TRBJ1-1	TRBV9	few	TRBD1	TGTGCCAGCAGCCCGGGACAGCTTTCCGAAGCTTTCTTT	CASSPGQLSEAFF
TRBJ2-1	TRBV15	few	TRBD1	TGTGCCACCAGCGCGGGGACAGGGTTTTTCACTGAGCAGTTCTTC	CATSAGTGFFTEQFF
TRBJ2-5	TRBV6-6	-	-	TGTGCCAGCAGTTACGGACAGCAAGAGACCCAGTACTTC	CASSYGQQETQYF
TRBJ1-4	TRBV9	-	-	TGTGCCAGCAGCTCGGGAACAACTAATGAAAAACTGTTTTTT	CASSSGTTNEKLFF
TRBJ2-5	TRBV7-8	-	-	TGTGCCAGCAGCCGCGGGGTTCGGGGACCAGAGACCCAGTACTTC	CASSRGVRGPETQYF
TRBJ1-6	TRBV2	-	-	TGTGCCAGTGCTTTGGAGACAGGACGGACACCCCTCCACTTT	CASALETGRTPLHF
TRBJ1-2	TRBV6-5	-	-	TGTGCCAGCAGTAGAACCCCCAGGAATGGCTACACCTTC	CASSRTPRNGYTF
TRBJ2-3	TRBV7-9	-	-	TGTGCCAGCAGCTGGGCTAGGGGGTGGACAGATACGCAGTATTTT	CASSWARGWTDTQYF
TRBJ1-1	TRBV11-2	few	-	TGTGCCAGCAGCTTAGATCATTCCACTGAAGCTTTCTTT	CASSLDHSTEAFF
TRBJ2-1	TRBV5-1	few	TRBD2	TGCGCCAGCAGCTTGAGAATAGCGGGGGGGCAAGGCTATGAGCAGTTCTTC	CASSLRIAGGQGYEQFF
TRBJ1-2	TRBV19	few	-	TGTGCCAGTAGTCCCCGGGGTACCTATGGCTACACCTTC	CASSPRGTYGYTF
TRBJ1-1	TRBV6-6	few	-	TGTGCCAGCAGCCCCGGGGGAGGGGCTGAAGCTTTCTTT	CASSPGGGAEAFF
TRBJ1-2	TRBV29-1	few	TRBD1	TGCAGCGTTATATCAGGGGGCAAATATGGCTACACCTTC	CSVISGGKYGYTF
TRBJ1-6	TRBV5-4	-	TRBD1	TGTGCCAGCAGATATGGACAGGGAAGTTCACCCCTCCACTTT	CASRYGQGSSPLHF
TRBJ1-5	TRBV5-6	-	-	TGTGCCAGCAGCTGGTCGGGGAATCAGCCCCAGCATTTT	CASSWSGNQPQHF
TRBJ1-1	TRBV20-1	-	TRBD1	TGCAGTGCCCCCAGGGGGACGACTTTCTTT	CSAPRGTTFF
TRBJ1-2	TRBV6-1	-	TRBD1	TGTGCCAGCAGAACCGGACAGGGGGAGTCCTATGGCTACACCTTC	CASRTGQGESYGYTF
TRBJ2-5	TRBV19	-	TRBD1	TGTGCCAGTAGTATAACCTACCGGGACAGCCAAGAGACCCAGTACTTC	CASSITYRDSQETQYF
TRBJ1-1	TRBV7-3	few	TRBD1	TGTGCCAGCAGCTTACAGGGGGACACTGAAGCTTTCTTT	CASSLQGDTEAFF
TRBJ2-3	TRBV6-1	-	-	TGTGCCAGTCTCCGGGAAAGGAGCACAGATACGCAGTATTTT	CASLRERSTDTQYF
TRBJ1-2	TRBV6-5	few	TRBD1	TGTGCCAGCAGTTCACCGGGGACAGGCTATGGCTACACCTTC	CASSSPGTGYGYTF
TRBJ2-3	TRBV11-3	-	-	TGTGCCAGCAGCTTAGGGCCTGGGCGGGGCACAGATACGCAGTATTTT	CASSLGPGRGTDTQYF
TRBJ1-5	TRBV15	-	TRBD1	TGTGCCACCAGCAGAAACCGGGACAGTAATCAGCCCCAGCATTTT	CATSRNRDSNQPQHF
TRBJ1-4	TRBV10-3	-	-	TGTGCCGTTAATTCAGGGGTGAATGAAAAACTGTTTTTT	CAVNSGVNEKLFF
TRBJ2-1	TRBV25-1	few	-	TGTGCCAGCAGTGAGAGAGCCTACAATGAGCAGTTCTTC	CASSERAYNEQFF
TRBJ1-4	TRBV15	-	-	TGTGCCACCAGCAGAGATCCGGGAGCAACTAATGAAAAACTGTTTTTT	CATSRDPGATNEKLFF
TRBJ1-1	TRBV5-3	few	-	TGTGCCAGAAGCTTGTCCGAAGGGAGGGAAGACACTGAAGCTTTCTTT	CARSLSEGREDTEAFF
TRBJ2-1	TRBV7-2	few	-	TGTGCCAGCAGCTTTGGTCTAGCTGGCTACAATGAGCAGTTCTTC	CASSFGLAGYNEQFF
TRBJ1-6	TRBV25-1	few	-	TGTGCCAGCAGTGAATGGGGCCAGGGTTATTCACCCCTCCACTTT	CASSEWGQGYSPLHF
TRBJ1-5	TRBV6-1	-	-	TGTGCCAGCAGTACTAAGGGGTCTCAGCCCCAGCATTTT	CASSTKGSQPQHF
TRBJ2-5	TRBV7-2	-	-	TGTGCCAGCAGCTTAGGAGGCAGCCAAGAGACCCAGTACTTC	CASSLGGSQETQYF
TRBJ1-2	TRBV9	few	TRBD1	TGTGCCAGCAGCGTAGGGGACAGCGGGGGCTATGGCTACACCTTC	CASSVGDSGGYGYTF
TRBJ1-2	TRBV4-3	few	-	TGCGCCAGCAGCCAAGGGCGGGGATCGTATGGCTACACCTTC	CASSQGRGSYGYTF
TRBJ2-3	TRBV6-1	-	-	TGTGCCAGCAGTGAGAACAGAATTAGCACAGATACGCAGTATTTT	CASSENRISTDTQYF
TRBJ1-1	TRBV7-8	few	TRBD1	TGTGCCAGCAGCTTAGTTGGCAGGGGGTTTTGGAACACTGAAGCTTTCTTT	CASSLVGRGFWNTEAFF
TRBJ2-7	TRBV15	-	TRBD1	TGTGCCACCAGCAGGGACAGGGGGCTCTACGAGCAGTACTTC	CATSRDRGLYEQYF
TRBJ2-7	TRBV21-1	-	-	TGTGCCAGCAGCAAAGGGAAACAGGGGTGGCCCTACGAGCAGTACTTC	CASSKGKQGWPYEQYF
TRBJ1-1	TRBV7-9	-	-	TGTGCCAGCAGCTTAGAGAGAGGGGGCACTGAAGCTTTCTTT	CASSLERGGTEAFF
TRBJ1-1	TRBV6-4	-	-	TGTGCCAGCAGTGTGCGGAACACTGAAGCTTTCTTT	CASSVRNTEAFF
TRBJ2-3	TRBV9	-	TRBD2	TGTGCCAGCAGCGTAGTGGCGGGGGGGACAGATACGCAGTATTTT	CASSVVAGGTDTQYF
TRBJ2-3	TRBV6-4	many	-	TGTGCCAGCAGTGACTCGGATCTAGCCACAGATACGCAGTATTTT	CASSDSDLATDTQYF
TRBJ1-6	TRBV20-1	-	-	TGCAGTGCTAGAACTGGGGACTTCCACTTT	CSARTGDFHF
TRBJ1-5	TRBV27	-	-	TGTGCCAGCAGTCCGCTTCAGGGTTCGCAGCCCCAGCATTTT	CASSPLQGSQPQHF